This T cell receptor beta chain comes out of a study of T cell repertoires in cytomegalovirus infection. Looking at the study overall: Newly reported HLA-C-restricted and thoroughly characterized HLA-B-restricted CMV epitopes were employed. CMV infection plus the matching HLA type was flagged by public TCR beta signatures.

Study conclusions and caveats: HLA-C-restricted, CMV-specific TCR beta clonotypes were dominant ex vivo. Carriage of CMV together with the relevant HLA was identifiable through cumulative public TCR beta family frequency.

Comment on this clonotype: What it recognizes is unknown.

TCRdb used MiXCR to reprocess the reads, holding one entry per CDR3 protein. The sample yields roughly 730,000 distinct CDR3 sequences, roughly 33% seen once. The specimen comprised cultured PBMCs, sampled from culture after CMV antigen stimulation. The TCR comes from a human donor in good health (CMV status not recorded). Some clones in this sample may be carry-over from other donors' samples.

The CDR3 DNA reads TGTGCCAGCAGCCCCCGACAGGGATTAGGGATCTACGAGCAGTACTTC. It specifies CASSPRQGLGIYEQYF. The chain links TRBV7-6 to TRBJ2-7; 7 bases align to TRBD1. This CDR3 has 16 amino acids. Germline CDR1 is SGHVS and CDR2 is FNYEAQ. J was trimmed by 3 bases and V by 5 bases; bases with no gene match: 13. The full variable domain, with the rest looked up from reference TRBV7-6 and TRBJ2-7, is GAGVSQSPRYKVTKRGQDVALRCDPISGHVSLYWYRQALGQGPEFLTYFNYEAQQDKSGLPNDRFSAERPEGSISTLTIQRTEQRDSAMYRCASSPRQGLGIYEQYFGPGTRLTVT.